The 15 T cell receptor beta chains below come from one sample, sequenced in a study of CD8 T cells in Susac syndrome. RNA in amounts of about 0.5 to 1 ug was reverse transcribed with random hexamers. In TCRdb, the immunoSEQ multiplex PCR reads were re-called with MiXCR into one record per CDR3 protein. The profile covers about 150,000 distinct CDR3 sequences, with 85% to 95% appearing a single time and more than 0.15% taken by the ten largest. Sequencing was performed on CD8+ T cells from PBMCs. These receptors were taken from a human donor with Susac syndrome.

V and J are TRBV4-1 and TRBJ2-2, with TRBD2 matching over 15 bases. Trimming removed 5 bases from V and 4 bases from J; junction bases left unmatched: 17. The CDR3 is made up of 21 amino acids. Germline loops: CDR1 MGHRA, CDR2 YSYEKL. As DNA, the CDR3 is TGCGCCAGCAGCGTTGGCCGATCCGGGACTAGCGGGAGGACGGTCACCGGGGAGCTGTTTTTT. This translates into CASSVGRSGTSGRTVTGELFF.

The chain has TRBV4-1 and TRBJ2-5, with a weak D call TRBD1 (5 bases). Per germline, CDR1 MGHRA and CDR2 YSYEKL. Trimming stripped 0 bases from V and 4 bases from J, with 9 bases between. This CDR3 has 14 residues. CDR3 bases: TGCGCCAGCAGCCAAGATGGGGCCCCAGAGACCCAGTACTTC. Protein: CASSQDGAPETQYF.

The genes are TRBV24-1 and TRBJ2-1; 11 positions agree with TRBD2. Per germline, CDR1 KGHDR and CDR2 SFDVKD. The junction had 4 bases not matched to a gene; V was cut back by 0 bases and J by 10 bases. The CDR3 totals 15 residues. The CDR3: CATSDLGLAGEEQFF. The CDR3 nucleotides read TGTGCCACCAGTGATTTGGGACTAGCGGGTGAAGAGCAGTTCTTC.

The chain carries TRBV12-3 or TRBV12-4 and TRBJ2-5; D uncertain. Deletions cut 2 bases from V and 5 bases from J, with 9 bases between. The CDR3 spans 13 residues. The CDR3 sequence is CASSLSPAETQYF. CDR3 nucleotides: TGTGCCAGCAGTTTATCACCAGCGGAGACCCAGTACTTC.

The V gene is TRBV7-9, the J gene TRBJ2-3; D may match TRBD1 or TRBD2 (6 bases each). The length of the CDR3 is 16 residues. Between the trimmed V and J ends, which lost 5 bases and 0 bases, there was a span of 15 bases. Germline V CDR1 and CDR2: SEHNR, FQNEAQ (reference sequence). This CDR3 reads CASSVTTGASTDTQYF. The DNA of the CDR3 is TGTGCCAGCAGCGTCACCACGGGGGCCAGCACAGATACGCAGTATTTT.

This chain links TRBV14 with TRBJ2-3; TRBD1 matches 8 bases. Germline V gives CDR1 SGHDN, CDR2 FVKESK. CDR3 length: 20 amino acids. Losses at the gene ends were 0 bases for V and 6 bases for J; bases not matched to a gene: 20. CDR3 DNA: TGTGCCAGCAGCCAAGATTTGATGGGACTTAGCCGACAGGGGAGGGATACGCAGTATTTT. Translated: CASSQDLMGLSRQGRDTQYF.

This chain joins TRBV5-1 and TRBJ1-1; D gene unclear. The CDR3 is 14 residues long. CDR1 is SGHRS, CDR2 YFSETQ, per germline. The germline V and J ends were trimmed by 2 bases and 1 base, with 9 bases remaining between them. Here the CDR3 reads CASSLSGRNTEAFF. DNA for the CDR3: TGCGCCAGCAGCTTATCTGGGAGGAACACTGAAGCTTTCTTT.

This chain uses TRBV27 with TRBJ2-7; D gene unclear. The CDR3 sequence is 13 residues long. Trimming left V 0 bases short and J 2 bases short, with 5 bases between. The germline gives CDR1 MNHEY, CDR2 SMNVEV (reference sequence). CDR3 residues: CASSLSPTYEQYF. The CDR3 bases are TGTGCCAGCAGTTTATCGCCCACCTACGAGCAGTACTTC.

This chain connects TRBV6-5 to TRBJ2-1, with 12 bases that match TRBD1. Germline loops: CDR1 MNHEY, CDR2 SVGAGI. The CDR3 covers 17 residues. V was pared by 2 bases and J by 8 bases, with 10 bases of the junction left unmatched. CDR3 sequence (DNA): TGTGCCAGCAGTTACACGGGACAGGGGGCCAGAAAGGATGAGCAGTTCTTC. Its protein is CASSYTGQGARKDEQFF.

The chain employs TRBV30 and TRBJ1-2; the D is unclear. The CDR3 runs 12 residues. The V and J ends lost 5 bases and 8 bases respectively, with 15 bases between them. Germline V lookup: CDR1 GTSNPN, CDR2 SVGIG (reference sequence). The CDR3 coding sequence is TGTGCCTGGGAAGACGCGCCCTCCGGCTACACCTTC. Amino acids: CAWEDAPSGYTF. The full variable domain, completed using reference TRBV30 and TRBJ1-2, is SQTIHQWPATLVQPVGSPLSLECTVEGTSNPNLYWYRQAAGRGLQLLFYSVGIGQISSEVPQNLSASRPQDRQFILSSKKLLLSDSGFYLCAWEDAPSGYTFGSGTRLTVV.

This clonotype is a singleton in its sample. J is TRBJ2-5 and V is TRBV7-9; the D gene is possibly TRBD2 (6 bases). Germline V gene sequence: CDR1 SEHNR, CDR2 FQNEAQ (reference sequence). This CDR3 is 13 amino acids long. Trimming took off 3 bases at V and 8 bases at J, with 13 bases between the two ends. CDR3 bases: TGTGCCAGCAGCTTTAGGACGGGGGATACCCAGTACTTC. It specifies CASSFRTGDTQYF.

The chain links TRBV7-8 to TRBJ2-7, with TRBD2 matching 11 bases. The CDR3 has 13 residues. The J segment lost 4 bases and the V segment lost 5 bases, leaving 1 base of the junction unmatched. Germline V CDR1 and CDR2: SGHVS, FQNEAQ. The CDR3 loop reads CASSRLAGYEQYF. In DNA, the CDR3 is TGTGCCAGCAGCCGACTAGCGGGATACGAGCAGTACTTC.

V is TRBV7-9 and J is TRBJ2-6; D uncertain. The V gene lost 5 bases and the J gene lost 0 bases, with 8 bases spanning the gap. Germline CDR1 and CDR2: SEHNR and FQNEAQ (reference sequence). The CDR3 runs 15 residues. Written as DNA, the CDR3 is TGTGCCAGCAGCCAAGGTCTCTCTGGGGCCAACGTCCTGACTTTC. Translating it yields CASSQGLSGANVLTF.

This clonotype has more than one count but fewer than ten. The CDR3 loop is CAISEPAQLVTYEQYF. CDR3 DNA sequence: TGTGCCATCAGTGAGCCCGCCCAACTCGTCACCTACGAGCAGTACTTC. V gene TRBV10-3 combines with J gene TRBJ2-7; D unresolved. Trimming stripped 2 bases from V and 2 bases from J, with 16 bases between. The CDR3 loop spans 16 amino acids. Germline CDR1 is ENHRY and CDR2 is SYGVKD.

The CDR3 loop is CASSPAPSGANVLTF. CDR3 DNA sequence: TGTGCCAGCAGTCCGGCTCCCTCTGGGGCCAACGTCCTGACTTTC. The chain links TRBV7-6 to TRBJ2-6; no firm D call. The V gene lost 6 bases and the J gene lost 0 bases, with 9 bases spanning the gap. This CDR3 has 15 residues. Germline-derived CDR1 and CDR2 are SGHVS and FNYEAQ.